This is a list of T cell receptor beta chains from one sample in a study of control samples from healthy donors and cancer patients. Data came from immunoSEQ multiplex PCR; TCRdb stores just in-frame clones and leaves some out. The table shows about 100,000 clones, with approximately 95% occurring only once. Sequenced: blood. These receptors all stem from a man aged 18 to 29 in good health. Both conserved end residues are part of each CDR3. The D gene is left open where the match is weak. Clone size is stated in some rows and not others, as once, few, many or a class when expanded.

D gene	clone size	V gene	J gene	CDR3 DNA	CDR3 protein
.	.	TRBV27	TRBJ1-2	TGTGCCAGCAGTTTATACAAACAGGGTACGGAATCGAATGGCTACACCTTC	CASSLYKQGTESNGYTF
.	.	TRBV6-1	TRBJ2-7	TGTGCCAGCAGTGAAGGACAGGCCTCAACCTACGAGCAGTACTTC	CASSEGQASTYEQYF
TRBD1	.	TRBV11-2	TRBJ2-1	TGTGCCAGCAGCTCCCCGGGACAGGGGAGCGGGGAGCAGTTCTTC	CASSSPGQGSGEQFF
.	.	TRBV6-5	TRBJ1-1	TGTGCCAGCAGTTATCGGGCAGTCACCATGAACACTGAAGCTTTCTTT	CASSYRAVTMNTEAFF
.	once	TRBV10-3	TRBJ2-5	TGTGCCACCACCTCCCCGGGAGAGACCCAGTACTTC	CATTSPGETQYF
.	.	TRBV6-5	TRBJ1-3	TGTGCCAGCAGTCGACCTGGAAACACCATATATTTT	CASSRPGNTIYF
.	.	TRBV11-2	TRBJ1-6	TGTGCCAGCAGCGCGGACTTCGCCAATTCACCCCTCCACTTT	CASSADFANSPLHF
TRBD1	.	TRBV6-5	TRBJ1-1	TGTGCCAGCAGCCGACCGACAGGGGTGAACACTGAAGCTTTCTTT	CASSRPTGVNTEAFF
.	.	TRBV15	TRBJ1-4	TGTGCCACCAGCAGAGCCAGGGGAGGGGATGAAAAACTGTTTTTT	CATSRARGGDEKLFF
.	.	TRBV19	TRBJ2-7	TGTGCCAGTAGTCCCCGGCAAATTGAAACAGGCGAGCAGTACTTC	CASSPRQIETGEQYF
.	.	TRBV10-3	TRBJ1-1	TGTGCCATCAGTGATCCCATTCGGGGAACAGTTGAAGCTTTCTTT	CAISDPIRGTVEAFF
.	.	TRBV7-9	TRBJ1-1	TGTGCCAGCAGCTTCGAGGCAGGGGCTGGGGGCACTGAAGCTTTCTTT	CASSFEAGAGGTEAFF
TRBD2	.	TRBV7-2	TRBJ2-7	TGTGCCAGCAGCTTAGAGGCGGGGGGGCTATACGAGCAGTACTTC	CASSLEAGGLYEQYF
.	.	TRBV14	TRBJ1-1	TGTGCCAGCAGCCAAGATCTTGGGAGATTGAACACTGAAGCTTTCTTT	CASSQDLGRLNTEAFF
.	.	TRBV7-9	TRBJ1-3	TGTGCCAGCAGCCCTAGGGACACCTACTCTGGAAACACCATATATTTT	CASSPRDTYSGNTIYF
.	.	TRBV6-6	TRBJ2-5	TGTGCCAGCAGTTACTCAGGGGGAACCCAAGAGACCCAGTACTTC	CASSYSGGTQETQYF
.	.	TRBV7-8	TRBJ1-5	TGTGCCAGCAGCTTACTTGCGTTCGGGTTTCAAGGGGGCAATCAGCCCCAGCATTTT	CASSLLAFGFQGGNQPQHF
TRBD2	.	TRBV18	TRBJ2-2	TGTGCCAGCTCACCAGGGACTAGCGGGAACCTTCCCCCCGACACCGGGGAGCTGTTTTTT	CASSPGTSGNLPPDTGELFF
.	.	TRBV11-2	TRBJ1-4	TGTGCCAGCAGCTTAGTCGGTCAGGGAGGTGAAAAACTGTTTTTT	CASSLVGQGGEKLFF
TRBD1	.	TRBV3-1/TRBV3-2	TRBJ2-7	TGTGCCAGCAGCCAATCGCGGACAGGGGGCTTCAACGAGCAGTACTTC	CASSQSRTGGFNEQYF
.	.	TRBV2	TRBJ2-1	TGTGCCAGCAGTAGACAGAGCTACAATGAGCAGTTCTTC	CASSRQSYNEQFF
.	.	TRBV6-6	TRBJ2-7	TGTGCCAGCAGTTACTTACAGGTGGTGTCCTACGAGCAGTACTTC	CASSYLQVVSYEQYF
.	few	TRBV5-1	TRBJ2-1	TGCGCCAGCAGCCCACTCGGGGACAATGAGCAGTTCTTC	CASSPLGDNEQFF
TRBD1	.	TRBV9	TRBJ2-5	TGTGCCAGCAGCGTTCAAGGACAGGGGCGAGAGACCCAGTACTTC	CASSVQGQGRETQYF
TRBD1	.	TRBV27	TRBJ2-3	TGTGCCAGCAGTTTTATAGGGGGCGCAGATACGCAGTATTTT	CASSFIGGADTQYF
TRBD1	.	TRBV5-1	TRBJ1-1	TGCGCCAGCAGCTTAAACCCACAGGGGGGGAACACTGAAGCTTTCTTT	CASSLNPQGGNTEAFF
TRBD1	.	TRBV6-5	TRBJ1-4	TGTGCCAGCAGTTCCGGGTCGGGGACAGGGGGAAAACTGTTTTTT	CASSSGSGTGGKLFF
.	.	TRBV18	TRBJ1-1	TGTGCCAGCTCTCGACAGGTCCCCAGGGGCACTGAAGCTTTCTTT	CASSRQVPRGTEAFF
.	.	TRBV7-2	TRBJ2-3	TGTGCCAGCAGCTTAGTTCGGTCAGGAAGTAGCACAGATACGCAGTATTTT	CASSLVRSGSSTDTQYF
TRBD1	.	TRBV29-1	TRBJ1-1	TGCAGCGTTCAGGGGGCGATAGCTGAAGCTTTCTTT	CSVQGAIAEAFF
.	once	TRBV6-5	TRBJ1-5	TGTGCCAGCAGTTACGGGGGGCTGCGGCATCAGCCCCAGCATTTT	CASSYGGLRHQPQHF
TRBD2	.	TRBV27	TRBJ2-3	TGTGCCAGCAGTTTCCGTCTAGCGGGAGACACAGATACGCAGTATTTT	CASSFRLAGDTDTQYF
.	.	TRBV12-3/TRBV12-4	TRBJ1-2	TGTGCCAGCTCCGACGGCAACTATGGCTACACCTTC	CASSDGNYGYTF
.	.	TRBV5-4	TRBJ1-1	TGTGCCAGCAGCTTGGTGGGCACTGAAGCTTTCTTT	CASSLVGTEAFF
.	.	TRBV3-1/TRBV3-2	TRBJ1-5	TGTGCCAGCAGCCTAGGAGCCCCCAATCAGCCCCAGCATTTT	CASSLGAPNQPQHF
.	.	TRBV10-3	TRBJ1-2	TGTGCCATCAGTGAGTCGGACAACTATGGCTACACCTTC	CAISESDNYGYTF
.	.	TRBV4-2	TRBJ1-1	TGTGCCAGCAGCCAGTCGGCAGGGCTGAACACTGAAGCTTTCTTT	CASSQSAGLNTEAFF
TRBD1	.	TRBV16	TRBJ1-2	TGTGCCAGCAGCCAATCGGGGACAGGGGTACAGTACCGAGGCTATGGCTACACCTTC	CASSQSGTGVQYRGYGYTF
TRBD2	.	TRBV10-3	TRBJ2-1	TGTGCCACCTGGGCTAGCGGGAGGGAAAATGAGCAGTTCTTC	CATWASGRENEQFF
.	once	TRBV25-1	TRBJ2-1	TGTGCCAGCAGCAGAAATGAGCAGTTCTTC	CASSRNEQFF
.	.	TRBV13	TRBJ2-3	TGTGCCAGCAGCTTAAACGGTGATACGCAGTATTTT	CASSLNGDTQYF
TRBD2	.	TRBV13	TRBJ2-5	TGTGCCAGCAGCCATTGGGGACTAGCGGGAGATCTTAAGTCTGGAGAGACCCAGTACTTC	CASSHWGLAGDLKSGETQYF
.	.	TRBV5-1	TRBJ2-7	TGCGCCAGCAGCTTGGGTCTCGTTCCCGAGCAGTACTTC	CASSLGLVPEQYF
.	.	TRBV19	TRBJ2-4	TGTGCCAGTAGTGTCCAGGGGCCTCGCGGTATTCAGTACTTC	CASSVQGPRGIQYF
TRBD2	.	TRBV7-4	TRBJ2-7	TGTGCCAGCAGCACACAAGGGACTAGCGGGGTACAGCGGCTGTACTTC	CASSTQGTSGVQRLYF
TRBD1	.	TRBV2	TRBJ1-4	TGTGCCAGCAGACCCTGGACAGGACCGAATGAAAAACTGTTTTTT	CASRPWTGPNEKLFF
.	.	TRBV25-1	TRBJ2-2	TGTGCCAGCAGTGATTTCAGTAGCGGGAACACCGGGGAGCTGTTTTTT	CASSDFSSGNTGELFF
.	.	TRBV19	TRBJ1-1	TGTGCCAGTAGTATGAATAACAGGTATCTCACTGAAGCTTTCTTT	CASSMNNRYLTEAFF
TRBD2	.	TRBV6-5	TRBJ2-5	TGTGCCAGCAGTCTAGCGGGAGAGAAGACCCAGTACTTC	CASSLAGEKTQYF
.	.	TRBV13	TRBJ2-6	TGTGCCAGCAAGGGGGCCAACGTCCTGACTTTC	CASKGANVLTF
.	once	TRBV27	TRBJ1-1	TGTGCCAGCAGTCCCCGCGGGGCGAACACTGAAGCTTTCTTT	CASSPRGANTEAFF
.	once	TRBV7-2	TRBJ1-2	TGTGCCAGCAGGTCCCTCGGCAGGGAAATCTCTGGCTACACCTTC	CASRSLGREISGYTF